The TCR beta chain described here comes from a study of shared clonotypes between healthy human individuals. Profiled with immunoSEQ multiplex PCR; TCRdb holds only in-frame clones, not every one. Found here are hundreds of thousands of clones, approximately 96% of them singletons; the top ten hold more than 0.085%. The CDR3 covers 17 residues. V lost 7 bases and J lost 0, with 21 bases in between. The germline V gene has CDR1 SNHLY and CDR2 FYNNEI. Naive CD8 cells lacked CD45RO and underwent positive selection for CCR7, leaving out terminally differentiated effector memory CD45RA+ cells. This chain connects TRBV2 to TRBJ2-5; TRBD2 might be the D (5 bases). The receptor comes from a woman younger than 45 in good health. Sequenced input: naive CD8+ T cells sorted from blood. The CDR3 DNA reads TGTGCCAGCACCGAGAGAGGGTTACTACTGTACCAAGAGACCCAGTACTTC. Protein: CASTERGLLLYQETQYF.